This T cell receptor beta chain was recovered during a study of blood T cell repertoires in COVID-19. About the study: Collection of acute and convalescent COVID-19 samples took place in the United States, Italy and Spain. Sample material is recorded as cDNA or gDNA derived from T cells, B-cell-depleted T cells, or PBMCs.

With 4 bases removed from V and 1 base from J, the gap between germline ends came to 11 bases. The germline gives CDR1 SGHKS, CDR2 YYEKEE (reference sequence). The CDR3 is made up of 15 amino acids. Cohorts were determined from participant-reported clinical history. Repertoires were generated with immunoSEQ multiplex PCR, while TCRdb's copy carries only in-frame clones and drops some. The top ten hold around 6% of the sample, which has hundreds of thousands of clones, around 90% seen once. The gene calls are TRBV5-5 and TRBJ2-2; D possibly corresponds to TRBD1 (7 bases). The clonotype comes from a woman in her 30s with acute COVID-19. Sequenced input: PBMCs or T cells enriched from blood (not recorded which). CDR3 sequence: CASSAGQMNTGELFF. The CDR3 DNA is TGTGCCAGCAGCGCGGGACAGATGAACACCGGGGAGCTGTTTTTT. Together with reference TRBV5-5 and TRBJ2-2, the CDR3 gives the full variable domain: DAGVTQSPTHLIKTRGQQVTLRCSPISGHKSVSWYQQVLGQGPQFIFQYYEKEERGRGNFPDRFSARQFPNYSSELNVNALLLGDSALYLCASSAGQMNTGELFFGEGSRLTVL.